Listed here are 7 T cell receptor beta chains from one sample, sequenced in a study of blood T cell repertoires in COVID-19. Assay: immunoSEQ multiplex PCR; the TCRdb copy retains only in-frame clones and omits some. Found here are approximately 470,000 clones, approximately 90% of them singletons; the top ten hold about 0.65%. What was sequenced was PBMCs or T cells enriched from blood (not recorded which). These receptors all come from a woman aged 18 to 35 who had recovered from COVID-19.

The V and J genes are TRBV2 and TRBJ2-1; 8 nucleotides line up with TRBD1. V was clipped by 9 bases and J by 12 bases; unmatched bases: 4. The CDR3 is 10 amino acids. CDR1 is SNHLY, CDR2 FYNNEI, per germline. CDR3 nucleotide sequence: TGTGCCAGTCAGGACAGGGCGCAGTTCTTC. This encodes CASQDRAQFF. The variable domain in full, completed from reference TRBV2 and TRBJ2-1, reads EPEVTQTPSHQVTQMGQEVILRCVPISNHLYFYWYRQILGQKVEFLVSFYNNEISEKSEIFDDQFSVERPDGSNFTLKIRSTKLEDSAMYFCASQDRAQFFGPGTRLTVL.

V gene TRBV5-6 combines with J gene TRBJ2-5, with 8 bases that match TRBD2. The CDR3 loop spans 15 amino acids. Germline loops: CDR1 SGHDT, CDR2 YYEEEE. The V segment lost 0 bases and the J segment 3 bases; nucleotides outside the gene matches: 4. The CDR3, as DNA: TGTGCCAGCAGCTTGGCGGGGGGGCGGGAAGAGACCCAGTACTTC. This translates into CASSLAGGREETQYF.

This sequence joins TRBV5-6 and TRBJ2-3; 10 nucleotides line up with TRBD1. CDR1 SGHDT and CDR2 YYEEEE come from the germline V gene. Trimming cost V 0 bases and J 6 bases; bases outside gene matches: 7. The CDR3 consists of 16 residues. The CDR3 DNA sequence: TGTGCCAGCAGCTTGGTCCGACAGGGGGCGCAGGATACGCAGTATTTT. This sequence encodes CASSLVRQGAQDTQYF.

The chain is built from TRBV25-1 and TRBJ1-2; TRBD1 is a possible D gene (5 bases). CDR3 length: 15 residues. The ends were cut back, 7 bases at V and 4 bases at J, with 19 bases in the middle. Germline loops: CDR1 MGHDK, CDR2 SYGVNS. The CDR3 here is CASTGGGTSCYGYTF. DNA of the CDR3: TGTGCCAGCACCGGGGGGGGGACTTCTTGCTATGGCTACACCTTC.

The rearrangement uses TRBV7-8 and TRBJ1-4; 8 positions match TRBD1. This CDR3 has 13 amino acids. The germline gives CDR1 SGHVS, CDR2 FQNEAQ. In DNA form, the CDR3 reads TGTGCAGTCGGGGGACAGGTTAATGAAAAACTGTTTTTT. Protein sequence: CAVGGQVNEKLFF.

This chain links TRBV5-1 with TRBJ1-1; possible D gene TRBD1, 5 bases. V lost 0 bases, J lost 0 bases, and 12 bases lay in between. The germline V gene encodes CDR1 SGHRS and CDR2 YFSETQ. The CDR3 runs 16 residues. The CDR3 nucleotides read TGCGCCAGCAGCTTGGGCGTTGGACACATGAACACTGAAGCTTTCTTT. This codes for CASSLGVGHMNTEAFF.

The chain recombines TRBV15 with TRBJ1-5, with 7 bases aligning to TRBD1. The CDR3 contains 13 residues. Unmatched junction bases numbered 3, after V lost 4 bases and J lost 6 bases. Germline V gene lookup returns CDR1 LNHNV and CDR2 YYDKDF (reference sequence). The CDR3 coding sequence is TGTGCCACCAGCAAGGGGGCAGGTCAGCCCCAGCATTTT. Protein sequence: CATSKGAGQPQHF.